This T cell receptor beta chain was recovered during a study of beta chain features in type 1 diabetes. The sequenced template was cDNA made from the entire isolated RNA. The data were produced by immunoSEQ multiplex PCR, yet TCRdb's version contains in-frame clones alone and is incomplete. In the table there are 450,000 to 600,000 clones, around 30% of which are singletons. V lost 2 bases and J 0 bases, leaving 14 bases between the germline ends. CDR1 is GTSNPN, CDR2 SVGIG, per germline (reference sequence). This CDR3 has 16 residues. The sequencing sample was made of naive CD4+ T cells from blood. The receptor was isolated from a man in his late teens or twenties in good health. The chain couples TRBV30 to TRBJ1-5; perhaps TRBD1 as D (6 bases). In DNA form, the CDR3 reads TGTGCCTGGAGTCCGATATGGACAGTTAGCAATCAGCCCCAGCATTTT. The encoded protein is CAWSPIWTVSNQPQHF.